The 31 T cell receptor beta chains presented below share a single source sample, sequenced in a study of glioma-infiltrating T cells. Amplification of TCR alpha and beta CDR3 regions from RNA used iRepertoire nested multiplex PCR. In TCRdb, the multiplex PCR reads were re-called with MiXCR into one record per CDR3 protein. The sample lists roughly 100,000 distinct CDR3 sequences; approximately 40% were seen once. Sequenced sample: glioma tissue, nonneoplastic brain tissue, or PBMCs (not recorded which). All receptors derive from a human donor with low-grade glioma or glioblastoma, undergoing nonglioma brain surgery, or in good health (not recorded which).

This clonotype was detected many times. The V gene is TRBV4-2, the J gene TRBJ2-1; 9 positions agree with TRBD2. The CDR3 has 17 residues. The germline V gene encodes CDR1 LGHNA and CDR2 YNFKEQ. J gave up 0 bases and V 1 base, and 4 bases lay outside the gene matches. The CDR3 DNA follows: TGTGCCAGCAGCCAAGTGACTAGCGGAGTCTCCTACAATGAGCAGTTCTTC. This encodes CASSQVTSGVSYNEQFF.

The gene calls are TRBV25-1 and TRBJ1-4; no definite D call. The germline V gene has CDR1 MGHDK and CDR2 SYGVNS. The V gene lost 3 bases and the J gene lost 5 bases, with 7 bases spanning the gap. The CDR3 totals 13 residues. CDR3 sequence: CASSEEGNEKLFF. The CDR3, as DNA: TGTGCCAGCAGTGAGGAGGGAAATGAAAAACTGTTTTTT.

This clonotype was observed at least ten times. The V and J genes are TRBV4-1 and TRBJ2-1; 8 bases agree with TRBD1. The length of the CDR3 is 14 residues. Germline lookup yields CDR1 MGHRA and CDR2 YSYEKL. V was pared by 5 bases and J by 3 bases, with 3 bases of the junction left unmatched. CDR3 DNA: TGCGCCAGCAGCTACGGGACAGGCTACAATGAGCAGTTCTTC. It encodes CASSYGTGYNEQFF.

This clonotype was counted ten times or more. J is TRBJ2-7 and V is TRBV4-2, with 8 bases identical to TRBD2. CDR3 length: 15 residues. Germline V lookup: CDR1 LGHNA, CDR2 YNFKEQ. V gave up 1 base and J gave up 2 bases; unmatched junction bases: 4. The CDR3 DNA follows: TGTGCCAGCAGCCAAGGCATTAGCGGGACCTACGAGCAGTACTTC. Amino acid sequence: CASSQGISGTYEQYF.

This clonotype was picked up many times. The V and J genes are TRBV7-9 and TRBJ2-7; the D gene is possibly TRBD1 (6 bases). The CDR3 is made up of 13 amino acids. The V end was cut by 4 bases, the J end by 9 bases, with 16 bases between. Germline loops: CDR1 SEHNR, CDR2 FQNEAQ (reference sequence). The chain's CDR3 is CASSSMTGLSQYF. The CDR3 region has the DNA TGTGCCAGCAGCTCGATGACAGGTCTGTCGCAGTACTTC.

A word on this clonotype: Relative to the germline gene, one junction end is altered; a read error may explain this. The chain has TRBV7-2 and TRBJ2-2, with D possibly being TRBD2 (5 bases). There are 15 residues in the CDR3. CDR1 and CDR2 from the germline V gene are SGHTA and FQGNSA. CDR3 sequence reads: CAGSLGGSNIGELFF. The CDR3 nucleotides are TGTGCCGGCAGCTTAGGAGGCAGCAACATCGGGGAGCTGTTTTTT.

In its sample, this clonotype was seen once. This CDR3 reads CSARDPRWGYTF. The CDR3 DNA is TGCAGTGCTAGGGATCCCCGATGGGGCTACACCTTC. The chain joins TRBV20-1 to TRBJ1-2; D remains ambiguous. Trimming took off 3 bases at V and 8 bases at J, with 13 bases between the two ends. Per the germline V gene, CDR1 is DFQATT and CDR2 is SNEGSKA (reference sequence). CDR3 size: 12 residues.

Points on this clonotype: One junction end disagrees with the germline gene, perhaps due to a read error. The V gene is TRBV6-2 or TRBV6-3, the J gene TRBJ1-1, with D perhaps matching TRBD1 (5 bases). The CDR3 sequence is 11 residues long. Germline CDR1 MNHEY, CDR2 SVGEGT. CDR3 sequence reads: CASRRQFEASF. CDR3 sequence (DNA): TGTGCCAGCAGACGACAGTTTGAAGCTTCCTTT.

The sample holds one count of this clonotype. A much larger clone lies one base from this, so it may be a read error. CDR3 sequence (DNA): TGCAGCTTTGAAGATCAAAGATTGACAGGCCTAATTACTAACACTGAAGCTTTCTTT. It translates to CSFEDQRLTGLITNTEAFF. The chain joins TRBV29-1 to TRBJ1-1, with a weak D call TRBD1 (6 bases). The CDR3 is made up of 19 amino acids. Germline CDR1 is SQVTM and CDR2 is ANQGSEA.

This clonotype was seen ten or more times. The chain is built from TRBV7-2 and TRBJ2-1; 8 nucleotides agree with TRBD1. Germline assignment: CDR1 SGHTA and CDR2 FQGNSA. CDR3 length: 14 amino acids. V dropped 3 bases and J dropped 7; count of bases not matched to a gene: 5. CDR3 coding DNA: TGTGCCAGCAGCTTTACAGGGGGAAGAAATGAGCAGTTCTTC. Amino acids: CASSFTGGRNEQFF.

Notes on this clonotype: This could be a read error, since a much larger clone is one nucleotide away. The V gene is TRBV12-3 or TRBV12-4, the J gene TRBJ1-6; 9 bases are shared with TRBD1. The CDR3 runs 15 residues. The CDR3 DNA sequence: TGTGCCAGCAGTTTAGGTGGGACAGGGACTTCACCCTTCCACTTT. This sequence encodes CASSLGGTGTSPFHF.

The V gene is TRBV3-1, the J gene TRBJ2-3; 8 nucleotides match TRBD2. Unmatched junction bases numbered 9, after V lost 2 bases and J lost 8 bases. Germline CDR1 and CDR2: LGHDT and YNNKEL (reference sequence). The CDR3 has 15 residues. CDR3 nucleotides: TGTGCCAGCAGCCAACTGGGACTAGGGACCGGTACGCAGTATTTT. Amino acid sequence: CASSQLGLGTGTQYF.

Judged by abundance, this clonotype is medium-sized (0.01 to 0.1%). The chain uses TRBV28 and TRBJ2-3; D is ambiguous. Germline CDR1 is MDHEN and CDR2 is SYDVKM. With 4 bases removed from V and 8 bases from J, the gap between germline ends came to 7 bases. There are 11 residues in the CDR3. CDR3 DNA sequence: TGTGCCAGCAGTTGGTTCATTACGCAGTATTTT. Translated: CASSWFITQYF.

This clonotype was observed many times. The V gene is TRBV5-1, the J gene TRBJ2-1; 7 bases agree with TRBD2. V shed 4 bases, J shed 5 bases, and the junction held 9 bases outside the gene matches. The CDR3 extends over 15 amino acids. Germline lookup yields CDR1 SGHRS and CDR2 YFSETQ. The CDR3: CASSPPRGGHNEQFF. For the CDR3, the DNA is TGCGCCAGCAGCCCCCCCCGGGGAGGGCACAATGAGCAGTTCTTC.

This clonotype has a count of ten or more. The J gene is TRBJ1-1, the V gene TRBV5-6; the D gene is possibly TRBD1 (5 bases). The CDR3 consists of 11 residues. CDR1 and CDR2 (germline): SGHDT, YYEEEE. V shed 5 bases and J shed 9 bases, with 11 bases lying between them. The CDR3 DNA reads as TGTGCCAGCAGTCGGGGGACCCAAGCTTTCTTT. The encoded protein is CASSRGTQAFF.

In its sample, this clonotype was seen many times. In DNA form, the CDR3 reads TGTGCCAGCAGCTTAGTGATGGCACAAGAGACCCAGTACTTC. It specifies CASSLVMAQETQYF. This chain uses TRBV7-2 with TRBJ2-5; unclear D gene. Germline V gives CDR1 SGHTA, CDR2 FQGNSA. This CDR3 contains 14 residues. With 1 base removed from V and 2 bases from J, the gap between germline ends came to 8 bases.

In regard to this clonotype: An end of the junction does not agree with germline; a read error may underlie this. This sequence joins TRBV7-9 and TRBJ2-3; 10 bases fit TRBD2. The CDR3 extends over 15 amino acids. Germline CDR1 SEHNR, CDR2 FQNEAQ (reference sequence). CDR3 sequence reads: CASSLAGVGTDTQYF. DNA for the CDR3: TGTGCCAGCAGCCTAGCGGGAGTGGGGACAGATACGCAGTATTTT.

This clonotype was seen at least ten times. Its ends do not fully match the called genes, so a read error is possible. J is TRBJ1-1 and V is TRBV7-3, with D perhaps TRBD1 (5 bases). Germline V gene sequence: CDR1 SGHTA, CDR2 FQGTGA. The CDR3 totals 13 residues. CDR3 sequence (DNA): TGTGCCAGCAGGTTAACAGGGAACACTGAAGCTTTCTTT. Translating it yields CASRLTGNTEAFF. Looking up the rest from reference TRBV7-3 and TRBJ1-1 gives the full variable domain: GAGVSQTPSNKVTEKGKYVELRCDPISGHTALYWYRQSLGQGPEFLIYFQGTGAADDSGLPNDRFFAVRPEGSVSTLKIQRTERGDSAVYLCASRLTGNTEAFFGQGTRLTVV.

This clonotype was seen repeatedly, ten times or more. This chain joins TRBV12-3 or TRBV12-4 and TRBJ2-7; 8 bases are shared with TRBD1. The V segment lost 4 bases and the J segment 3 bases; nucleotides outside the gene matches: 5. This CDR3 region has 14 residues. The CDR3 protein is CASSSRDRGYEQYF. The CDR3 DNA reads TGTGCCAGCAGTTCTCGAGACAGGGGCTACGAGCAGTACTTC.

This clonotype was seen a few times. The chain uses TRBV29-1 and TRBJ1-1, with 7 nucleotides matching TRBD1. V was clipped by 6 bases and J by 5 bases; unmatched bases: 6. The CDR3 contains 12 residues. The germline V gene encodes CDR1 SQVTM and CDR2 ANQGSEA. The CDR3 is CSVDRVGTEAFF. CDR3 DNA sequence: TGCAGCGTAGACAGGGTGGGGACTGAAGCTTTCTTT. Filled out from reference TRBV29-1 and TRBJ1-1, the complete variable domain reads SAVISQKPSRDICQRGTSLTIQCQVDSQVTMMFWYRQQPGQSLTLIATANQGSEATYESGFVIDKFPISRPNLTFSTLTVSNMSPEDSSIYLCSVDRVGTEAFFGQGTRLTVV.

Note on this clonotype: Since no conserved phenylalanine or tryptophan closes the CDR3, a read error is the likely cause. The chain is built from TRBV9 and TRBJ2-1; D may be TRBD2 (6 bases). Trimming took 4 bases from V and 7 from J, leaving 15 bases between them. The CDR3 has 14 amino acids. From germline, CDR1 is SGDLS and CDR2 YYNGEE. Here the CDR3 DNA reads TGTGCCAGCAGCCCCGGCGGGACGGGGAATGAGCAGTTCCTC. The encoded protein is CASSPGGTGNEQFL.

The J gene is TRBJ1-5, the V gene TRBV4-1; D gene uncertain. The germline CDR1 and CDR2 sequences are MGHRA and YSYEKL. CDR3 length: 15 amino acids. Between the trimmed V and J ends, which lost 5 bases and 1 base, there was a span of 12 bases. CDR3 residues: CASSCTGVSNQPQHF. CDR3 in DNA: TGCGCCAGCAGCTGCACTGGGGTCAGCAATCAGCCCCAGCATTTT.

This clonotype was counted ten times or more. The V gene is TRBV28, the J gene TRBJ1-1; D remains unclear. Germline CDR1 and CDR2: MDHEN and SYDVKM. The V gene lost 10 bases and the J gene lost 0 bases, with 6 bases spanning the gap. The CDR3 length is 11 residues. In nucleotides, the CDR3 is TGTGCCACGTTTTTGAACACTGAAGCTTTCTTT. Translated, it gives CATFLNTEAFF.

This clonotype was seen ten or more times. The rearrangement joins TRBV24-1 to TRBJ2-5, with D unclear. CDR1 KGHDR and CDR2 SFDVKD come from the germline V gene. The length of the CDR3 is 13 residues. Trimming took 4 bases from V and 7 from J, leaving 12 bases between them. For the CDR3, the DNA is TGTGCCACCAGTGACCGGATTGGGTGGACCCAGTACTTC. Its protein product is CATSDRIGWTQYF.

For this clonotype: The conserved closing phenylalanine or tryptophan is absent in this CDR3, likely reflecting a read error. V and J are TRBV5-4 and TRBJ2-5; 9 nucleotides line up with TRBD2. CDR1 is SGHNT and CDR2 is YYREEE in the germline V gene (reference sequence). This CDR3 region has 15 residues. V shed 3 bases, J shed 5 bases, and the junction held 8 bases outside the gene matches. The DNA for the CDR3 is TGTGCCAGCAGCTCCCGCGGGGGGGCTTGGGAGACCCAGTACGTC. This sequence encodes CASSSRGGAWETQYV.

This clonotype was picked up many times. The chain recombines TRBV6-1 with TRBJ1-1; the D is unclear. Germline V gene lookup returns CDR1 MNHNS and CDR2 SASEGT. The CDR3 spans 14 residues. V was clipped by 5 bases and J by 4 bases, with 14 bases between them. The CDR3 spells CASSYFRSGTEAFF. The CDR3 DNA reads TGTGCCAGCAGTTATTTTAGGAGTGGCACTGAAGCTTTCTTT.

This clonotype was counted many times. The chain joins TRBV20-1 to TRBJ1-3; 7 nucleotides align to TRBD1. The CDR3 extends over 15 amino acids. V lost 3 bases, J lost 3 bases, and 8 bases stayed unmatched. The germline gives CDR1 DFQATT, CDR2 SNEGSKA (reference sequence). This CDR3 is CSASGTVEHGNTIYF. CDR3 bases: TGCAGTGCTAGTGGGACAGTTGAACATGGAAACACCATATATTTT.

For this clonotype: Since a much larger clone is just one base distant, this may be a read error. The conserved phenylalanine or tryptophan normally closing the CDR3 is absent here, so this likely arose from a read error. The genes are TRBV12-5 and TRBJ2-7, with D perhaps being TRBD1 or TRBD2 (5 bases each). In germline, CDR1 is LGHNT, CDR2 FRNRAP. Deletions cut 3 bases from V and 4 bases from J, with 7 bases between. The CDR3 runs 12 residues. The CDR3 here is CASGFGGYEQYS. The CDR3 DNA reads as TGTGCTAGTGGTTTTGGGGGATACGAGCAGTACTCC.

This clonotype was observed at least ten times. The CDR3 region is CASSLRGTSGSKNEQFF. CDR3 nucleotide sequence: TGTGCCAGCAGCCTACGGGGGACTAGCGGGAGCAAAAATGAGCAGTTCTTC. This chain uses TRBV6-1 with TRBJ2-1; 14 positions match TRBD2. V dropped 6 bases and J dropped 7; count of bases not matched to a gene: 11. This CDR3 spans 17 amino acids. Germline V CDR1 and CDR2: MNHNS, SASEGT.

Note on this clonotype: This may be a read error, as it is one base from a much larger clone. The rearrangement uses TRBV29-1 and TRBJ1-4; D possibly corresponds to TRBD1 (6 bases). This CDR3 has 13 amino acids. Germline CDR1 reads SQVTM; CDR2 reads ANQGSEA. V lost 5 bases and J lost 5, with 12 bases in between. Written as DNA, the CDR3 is TGCAGCGTTCGACAGGACGCAAATGAAAAACTGTTTTTT. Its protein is CSVRQDANEKLFF.

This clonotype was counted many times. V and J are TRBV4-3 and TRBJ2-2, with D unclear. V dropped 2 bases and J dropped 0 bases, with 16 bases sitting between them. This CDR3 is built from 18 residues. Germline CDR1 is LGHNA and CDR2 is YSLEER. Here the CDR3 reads CASSQQSKGVANTGELFF. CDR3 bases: TGCGCCAGCAGCCAACAAAGCAAAGGAGTCGCGAACACCGGGGAGCTGTTTTTT.